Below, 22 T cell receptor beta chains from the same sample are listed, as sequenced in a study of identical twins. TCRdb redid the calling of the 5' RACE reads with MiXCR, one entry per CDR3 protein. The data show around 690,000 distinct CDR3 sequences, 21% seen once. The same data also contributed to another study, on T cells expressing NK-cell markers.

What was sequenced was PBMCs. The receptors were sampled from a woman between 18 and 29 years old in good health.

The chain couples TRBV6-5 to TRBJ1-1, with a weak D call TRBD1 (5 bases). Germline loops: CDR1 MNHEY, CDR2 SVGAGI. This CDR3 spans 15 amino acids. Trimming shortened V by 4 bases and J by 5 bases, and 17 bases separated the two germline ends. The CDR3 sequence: CASSSGGRSTTEAFF. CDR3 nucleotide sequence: TGTGCCAGCAGTTCCGGGGGACGCTCCACAACTGAAGCTTTCTTT.

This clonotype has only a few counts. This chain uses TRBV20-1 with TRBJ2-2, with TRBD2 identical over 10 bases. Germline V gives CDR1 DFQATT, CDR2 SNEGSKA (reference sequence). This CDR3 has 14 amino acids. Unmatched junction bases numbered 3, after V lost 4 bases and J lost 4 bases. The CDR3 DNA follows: TGCAGTGCTATGACTAGCGGGTTCACCGGGGAGCTGTTTTTT. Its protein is CSAMTSGFTGELFF.

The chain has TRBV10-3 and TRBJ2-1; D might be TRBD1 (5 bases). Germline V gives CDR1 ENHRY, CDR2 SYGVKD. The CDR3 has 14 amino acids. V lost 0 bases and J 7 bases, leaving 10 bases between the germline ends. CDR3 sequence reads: CAISESLRGNEQFF. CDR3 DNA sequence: TGTGCCATCAGTGAGTCGCTAAGGGGTAATGAGCAGTTCTTC.

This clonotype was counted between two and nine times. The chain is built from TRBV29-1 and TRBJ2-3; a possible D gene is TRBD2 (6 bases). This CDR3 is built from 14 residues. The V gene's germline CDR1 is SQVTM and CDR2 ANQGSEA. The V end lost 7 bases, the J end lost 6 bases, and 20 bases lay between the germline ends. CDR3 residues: CSATRTTPTDTQYF. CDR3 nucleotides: TGCAGCGCTACCCGGACTACCCCCACGGATACGCAGTATTTT.

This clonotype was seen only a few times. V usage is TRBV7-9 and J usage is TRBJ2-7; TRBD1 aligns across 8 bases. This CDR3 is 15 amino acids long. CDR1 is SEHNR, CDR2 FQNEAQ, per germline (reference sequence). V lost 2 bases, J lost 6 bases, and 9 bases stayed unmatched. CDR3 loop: CASSLMGQATGEQYF. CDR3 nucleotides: TGTGCCAGCAGCTTAATGGGACAGGCGACGGGCGAGCAGTACTTC.

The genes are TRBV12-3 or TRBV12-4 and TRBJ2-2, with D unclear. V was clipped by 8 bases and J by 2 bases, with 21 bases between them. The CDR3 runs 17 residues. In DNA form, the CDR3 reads TGTGCCAGCTCCACAATCGGGTGGCAACCTAACACCGGGGAGCTGTTTTTT. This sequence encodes CASSTIGWQPNTGELFF.

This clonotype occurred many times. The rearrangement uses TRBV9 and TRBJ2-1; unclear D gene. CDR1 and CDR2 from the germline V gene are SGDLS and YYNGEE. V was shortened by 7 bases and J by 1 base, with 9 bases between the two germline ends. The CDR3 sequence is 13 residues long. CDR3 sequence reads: CASSLRSYNEQFF. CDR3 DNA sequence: TGTGCCAGCTCGCTTAGGTCCTACAATGAGCAGTTCTTC.

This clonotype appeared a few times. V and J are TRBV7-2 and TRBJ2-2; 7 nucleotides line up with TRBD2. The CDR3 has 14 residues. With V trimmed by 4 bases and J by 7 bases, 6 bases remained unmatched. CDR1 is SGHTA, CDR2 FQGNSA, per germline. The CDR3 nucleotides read TGTGCCAGCAGCTGGACGGGGGGAGGCGGGGAGCTGTTTTTT. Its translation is CASSWTGGGGELFF.

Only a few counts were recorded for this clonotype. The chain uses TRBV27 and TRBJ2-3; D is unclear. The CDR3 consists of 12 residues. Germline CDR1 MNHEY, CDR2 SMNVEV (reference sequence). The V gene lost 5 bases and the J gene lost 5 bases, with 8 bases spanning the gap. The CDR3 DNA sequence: TGTGCCAGCAGTGAGCTGGGAGATACGCAGTATTTT. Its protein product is CASSELGDTQYF.

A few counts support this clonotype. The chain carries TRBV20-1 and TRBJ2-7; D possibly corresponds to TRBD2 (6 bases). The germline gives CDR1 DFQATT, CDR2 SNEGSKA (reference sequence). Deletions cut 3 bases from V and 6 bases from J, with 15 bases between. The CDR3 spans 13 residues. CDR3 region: CSARGLPDREQYF. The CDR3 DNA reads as TGCAGTGCTAGGGGACTCCCAGATCGCGAGCAGTACTTC.

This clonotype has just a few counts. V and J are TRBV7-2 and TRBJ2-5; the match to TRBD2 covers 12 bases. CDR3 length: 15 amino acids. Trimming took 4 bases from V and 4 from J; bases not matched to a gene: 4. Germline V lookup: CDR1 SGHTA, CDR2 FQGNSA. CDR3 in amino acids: CASSSASGRGETQYF. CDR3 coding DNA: TGTGCCAGCAGCTCCGCTAGCGGGAGGGGAGAGACCCAGTACTTC.

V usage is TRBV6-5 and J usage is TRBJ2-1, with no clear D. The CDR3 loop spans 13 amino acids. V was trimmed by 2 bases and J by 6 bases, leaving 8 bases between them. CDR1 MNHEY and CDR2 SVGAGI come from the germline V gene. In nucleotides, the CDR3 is TGTGCCAGCAGTTACGGGTCAAGCAATGAGCAGTTCTTC. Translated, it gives CASSYGSSNEQFF.

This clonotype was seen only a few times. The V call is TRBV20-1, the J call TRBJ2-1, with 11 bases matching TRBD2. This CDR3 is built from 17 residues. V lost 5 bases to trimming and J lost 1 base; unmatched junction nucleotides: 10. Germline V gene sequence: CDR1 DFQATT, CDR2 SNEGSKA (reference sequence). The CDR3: CSAGLLAGVRSYNEQFF. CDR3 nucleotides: TGCAGTGCTGGGTTACTAGCGGGAGTAAGATCCTACAATGAGCAGTTCTTC.

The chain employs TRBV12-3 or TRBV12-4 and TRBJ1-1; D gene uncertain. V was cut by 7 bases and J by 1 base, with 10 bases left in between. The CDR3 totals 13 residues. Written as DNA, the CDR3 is TGTGCCAGCACCGACCAGGCGAACACTGAAGCTTTCTTT. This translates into CASTDQANTEAFF.

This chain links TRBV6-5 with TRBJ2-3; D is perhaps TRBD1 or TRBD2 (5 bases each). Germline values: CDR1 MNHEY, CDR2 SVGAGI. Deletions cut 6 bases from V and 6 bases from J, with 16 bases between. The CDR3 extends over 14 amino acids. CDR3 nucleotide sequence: TGTGCCAGCAGGACCGAGTTGGGACCCGATACGCAGTATTTT. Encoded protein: CASRTELGPDTQYF.

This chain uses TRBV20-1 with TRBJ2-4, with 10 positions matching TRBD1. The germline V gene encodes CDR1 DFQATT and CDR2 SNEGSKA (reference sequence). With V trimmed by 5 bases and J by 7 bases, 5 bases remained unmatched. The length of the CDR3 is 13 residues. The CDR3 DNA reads TGCAGTGCTCGACAGGGGGCCGGGAACATTCAGTACTTC. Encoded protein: CSARQGAGNIQYF.

The CDR3 nucleotides are TGTGCCAGCAGTTTAGGGGCCTCTCGCTCCTACAATGAGCAGTTCTTC. Its protein is CASSLGASRSYNEQFF. The rearrangement joins TRBV12-3 or TRBV12-4 to TRBJ2-1; D unresolved. Trimming removed 1 base from V and 0 bases from J, with 10 bases in between. This CDR3 is built from 16 residues.

CDR3 coding DNA: TGTGCCAGCAGTGAAACTAGCGGGCTGAACACCGGGGAGCTGTTTTTT. Its translation is CASSETSGLNTGELFF. The rearrangement joins TRBV6-1 to TRBJ2-2; 9 nucleotides agree with TRBD2. This CDR3 has 16 amino acids. V was pared by 2 bases and J by 1 base, with 2 bases of the junction left unmatched. The germline CDR1 and CDR2 sequences are MNHNS and SASEGT.

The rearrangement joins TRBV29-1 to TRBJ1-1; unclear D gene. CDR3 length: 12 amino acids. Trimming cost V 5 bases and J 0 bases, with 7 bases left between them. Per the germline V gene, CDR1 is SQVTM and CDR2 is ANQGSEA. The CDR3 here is CSVHGMNTEAFF. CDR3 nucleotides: TGCAGCGTTCATGGTATGAACACTGAAGCTTTCTTT.

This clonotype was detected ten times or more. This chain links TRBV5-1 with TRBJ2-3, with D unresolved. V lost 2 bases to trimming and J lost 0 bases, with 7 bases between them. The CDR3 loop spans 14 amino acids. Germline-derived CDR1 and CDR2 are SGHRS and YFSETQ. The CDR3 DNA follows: TGCGCCAGCAGCTTAACAGTTAGCACAGATACGCAGTATTTT. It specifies CASSLTVSTDTQYF. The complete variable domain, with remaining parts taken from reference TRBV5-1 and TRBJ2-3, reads KAGVTQTPRYLIKTRGQQVTLSCSPISGHRSVSWYQQTPGQGLQFLFEYFSETQRNKGNFPGRFSGRQFSNSRSEMNVSTLELGDSALYLCASSLTVSTDTQYFGPGTRLTVL.

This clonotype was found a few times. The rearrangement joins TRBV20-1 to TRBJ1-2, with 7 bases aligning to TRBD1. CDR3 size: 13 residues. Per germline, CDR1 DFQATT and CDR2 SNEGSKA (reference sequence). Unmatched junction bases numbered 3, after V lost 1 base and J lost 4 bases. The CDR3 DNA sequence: TGCAGTGCTAGAGGGACAGGTTCCTATGGCTACACCTTC. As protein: CSARGTGSYGYTF.

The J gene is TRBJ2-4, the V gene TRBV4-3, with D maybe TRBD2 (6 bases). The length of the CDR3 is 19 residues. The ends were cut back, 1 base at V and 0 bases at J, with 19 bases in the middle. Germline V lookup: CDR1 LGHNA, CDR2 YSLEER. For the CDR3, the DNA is TGCGCCAGCAGCCAAGGGTTTGACCGCGGGGTTATAGCCAAAAACATTCAGTACTTC. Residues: CASSQGFDRGVIAKNIQYF.